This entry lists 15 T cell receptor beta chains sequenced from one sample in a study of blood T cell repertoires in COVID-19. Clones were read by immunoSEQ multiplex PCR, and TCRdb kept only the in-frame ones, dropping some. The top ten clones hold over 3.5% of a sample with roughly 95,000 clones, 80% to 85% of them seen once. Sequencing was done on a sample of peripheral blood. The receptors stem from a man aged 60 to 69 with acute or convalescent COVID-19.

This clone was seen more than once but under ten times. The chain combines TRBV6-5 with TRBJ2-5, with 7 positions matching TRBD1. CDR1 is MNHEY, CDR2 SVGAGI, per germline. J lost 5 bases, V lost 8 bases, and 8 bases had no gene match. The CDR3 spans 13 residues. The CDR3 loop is CASDQGDIETQYF. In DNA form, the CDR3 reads TGTGCCAGCGATCAGGGGGATATCGAGACCCAGTACTTC.

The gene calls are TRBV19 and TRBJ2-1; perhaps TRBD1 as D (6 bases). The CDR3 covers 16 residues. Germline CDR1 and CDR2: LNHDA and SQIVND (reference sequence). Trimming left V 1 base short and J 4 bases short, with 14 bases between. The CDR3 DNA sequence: TGTGCCAGTAGTATAGGGGGGACACCTCCGTACAATGAGCAGTTCTTC. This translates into CASSIGGTPPYNEQFF.

The CDR3 loop is CASSLWDRGVFYGYTF. The CDR3 bases are TGTGCCAGCAGCTTATGGGACAGGGGCGTATTTTATGGCTACACCTTC. The rearrangement joins TRBV5-8 to TRBJ1-2; 10 positions match TRBD1. Germline values: CDR1 SGHTS, CDR2 YDEGEE. The V segment lost 2 bases and the J segment 5 bases; nucleotides outside the gene matches: 9. This CDR3 spans 16 amino acids.

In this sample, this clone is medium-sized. CDR3 DNA sequence: TGTGCCAGCAGCCCCCAGGTCACAGCCTCCTACGAGCAGTACTTC. Amino acid sequence: CASSPQVTASYEQYF. J is TRBJ2-7 and V is TRBV7-2; no firm D call. The V gene's germline CDR1 is SGHTA and CDR2 FQGNSA. V was trimmed by 5 bases and J by 0 bases, leaving 14 bases between them. The CDR3 loop spans 15 amino acids. Using reference TRBV7-2 and TRBJ2-7 for the parts outside the CDR3, the full variable domain is GAGVSQSPSNKVTEKGKDVELRCDPISGHTALYWYRQSLGQGLEFLIYFQGNSAPDKSGLPSDRFSAERTGGSVSTLTIQRTQQEDSAVYLCASSPQVTASYEQYFGPGTRLTVT.

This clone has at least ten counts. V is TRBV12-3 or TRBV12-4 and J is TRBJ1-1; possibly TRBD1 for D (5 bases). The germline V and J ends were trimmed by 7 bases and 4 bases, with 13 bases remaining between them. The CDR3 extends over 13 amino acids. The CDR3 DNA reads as TGTGCCAGCACCGCGGGGGGGTCCACTGAAGCTTTCTTT. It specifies CASTAGGSTEAFF.

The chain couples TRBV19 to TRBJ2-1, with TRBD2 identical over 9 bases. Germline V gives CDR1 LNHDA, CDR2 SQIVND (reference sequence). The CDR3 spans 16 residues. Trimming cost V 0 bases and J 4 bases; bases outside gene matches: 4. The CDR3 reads CASSIEDSGRYNEQFF. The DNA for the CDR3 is TGTGCCAGTAGTATAGAGGACAGCGGGAGGTACAATGAGCAGTTCTTC.

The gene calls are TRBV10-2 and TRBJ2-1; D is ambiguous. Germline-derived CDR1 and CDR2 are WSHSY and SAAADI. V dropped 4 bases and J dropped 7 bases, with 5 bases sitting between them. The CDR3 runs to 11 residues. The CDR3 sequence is CASSGRNEQFF. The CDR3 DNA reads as TGCGCCAGCAGTGGTCGTAATGAGCAGTTCTTC.

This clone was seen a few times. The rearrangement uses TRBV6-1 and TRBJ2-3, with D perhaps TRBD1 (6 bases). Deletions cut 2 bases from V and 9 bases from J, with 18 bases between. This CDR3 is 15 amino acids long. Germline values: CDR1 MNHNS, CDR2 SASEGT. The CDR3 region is CASSETAGVRGTQYF. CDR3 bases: TGTGCCAGCAGTGAAACGGCAGGGGTTAGAGGGACGCAGTATTTT.

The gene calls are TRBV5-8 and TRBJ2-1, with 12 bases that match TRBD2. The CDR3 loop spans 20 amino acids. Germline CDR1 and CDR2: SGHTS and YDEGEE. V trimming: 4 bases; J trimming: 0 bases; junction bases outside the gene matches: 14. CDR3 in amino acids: CASSRALTSGGPSSYNEQFF. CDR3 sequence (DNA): TGTGCCAGCAGCCGGGCTCTGACTAGCGGGGGCCCCAGCTCCTACAATGAGCAGTTCTTC.

The CDR3 DNA follows: TGTGCCAGCAGTTCGACAGGGGGCTACAAAAACTCTGGGGCCAACGTCCTGACTTTC. As protein: CASSSTGGYKNSGANVLTF. The chain links TRBV6-2 or TRBV6-3 to TRBJ2-6, with 10 bases aligning to TRBD1. The CDR3 is 19 amino acids. The ends lost 4 bases at V and 0 bases at J; junction bases unmatched: 9. CDR1 and CDR2 (germline): MNHEY, SVGEGT.

The CDR3 DNA reads TGTGCCAGCAGTTCTAGCGGGAGGGCCGATAATACGCAGTATTTT. This encodes CASSSSGRADNTQYF. V and J are TRBV2 and TRBJ2-3; 12 bases fit TRBD2. The germline gives CDR1 SNHLY, CDR2 FYNNEI. Losses at the gene ends were 5 bases for V and 7 bases for J; bases not matched to a gene: 7. The CDR3 has 15 residues. Full variable domain (missing parts from reference TRBV2 and TRBJ2-3): EPEVTQTPSHQVTQMGQEVILRCVPISNHLYFYWYRQILGQKVEFLVSFYNNEISEKSEIFDDQFSVERPDGSNFTLKIRSTKLEDSAMYFCASSSSGRADNTQYFGPGTRLTVL.

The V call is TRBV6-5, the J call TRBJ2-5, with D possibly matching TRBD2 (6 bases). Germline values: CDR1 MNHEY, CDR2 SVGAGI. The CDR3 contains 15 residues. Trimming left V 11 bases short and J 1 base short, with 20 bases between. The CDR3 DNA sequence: TGTGCCGTACTTCGACCCGGGACTTCCCAAGAGACCCAGTACTTC. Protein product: CAVLRPGTSQETQYF.

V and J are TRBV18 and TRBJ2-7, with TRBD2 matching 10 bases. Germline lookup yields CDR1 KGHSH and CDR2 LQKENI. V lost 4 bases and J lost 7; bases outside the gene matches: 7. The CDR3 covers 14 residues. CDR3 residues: CASSRTSGANEQYF. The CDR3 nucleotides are TGTGCCAGCTCACGTACTAGCGGGGCTAATGAGCAGTACTTC.

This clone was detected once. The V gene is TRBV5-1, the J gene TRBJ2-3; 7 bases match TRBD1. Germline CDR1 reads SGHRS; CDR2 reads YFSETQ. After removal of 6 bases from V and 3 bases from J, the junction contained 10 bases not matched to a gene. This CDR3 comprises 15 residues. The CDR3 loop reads CASNIRDSSTDTQYF. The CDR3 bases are TGCGCCAGCAACATCCGGGACAGCTCGACAGATACGCAGTATTTT.

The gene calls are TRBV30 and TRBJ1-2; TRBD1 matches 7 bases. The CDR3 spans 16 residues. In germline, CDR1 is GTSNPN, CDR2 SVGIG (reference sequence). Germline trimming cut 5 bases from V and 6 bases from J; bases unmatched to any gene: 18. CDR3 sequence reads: CAWHAGFRDSRDGYTF. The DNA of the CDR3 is TGTGCCTGGCATGCTGGATTCCGGGACAGTCGGGATGGCTACACCTTC. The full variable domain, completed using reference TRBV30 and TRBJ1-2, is SQTIHQWPATLVQPVGSPLSLECTVEGTSNPNLYWYRQAAGRGLQLLFYSVGIGQISSEVPQNLSASRPQDRQFILSSKKLLLSDSGFYLCAWHAGFRDSRDGYTFGSGTRLTVV.